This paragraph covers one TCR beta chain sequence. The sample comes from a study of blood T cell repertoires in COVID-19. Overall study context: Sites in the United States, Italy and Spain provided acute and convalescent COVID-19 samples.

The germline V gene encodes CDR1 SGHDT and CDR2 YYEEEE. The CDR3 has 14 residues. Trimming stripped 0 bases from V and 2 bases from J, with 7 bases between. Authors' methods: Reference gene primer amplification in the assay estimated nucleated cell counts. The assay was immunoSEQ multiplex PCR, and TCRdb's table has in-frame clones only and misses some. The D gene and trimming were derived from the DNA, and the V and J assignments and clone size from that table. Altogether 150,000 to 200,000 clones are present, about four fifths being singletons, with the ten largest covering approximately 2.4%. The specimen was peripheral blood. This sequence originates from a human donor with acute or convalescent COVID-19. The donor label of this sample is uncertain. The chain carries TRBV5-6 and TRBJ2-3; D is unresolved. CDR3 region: CASSLGSHTDTQYF. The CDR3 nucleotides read TGTGCCAGCAGCTTGGGTTCCCACACAGATACGCAGTATTTT.